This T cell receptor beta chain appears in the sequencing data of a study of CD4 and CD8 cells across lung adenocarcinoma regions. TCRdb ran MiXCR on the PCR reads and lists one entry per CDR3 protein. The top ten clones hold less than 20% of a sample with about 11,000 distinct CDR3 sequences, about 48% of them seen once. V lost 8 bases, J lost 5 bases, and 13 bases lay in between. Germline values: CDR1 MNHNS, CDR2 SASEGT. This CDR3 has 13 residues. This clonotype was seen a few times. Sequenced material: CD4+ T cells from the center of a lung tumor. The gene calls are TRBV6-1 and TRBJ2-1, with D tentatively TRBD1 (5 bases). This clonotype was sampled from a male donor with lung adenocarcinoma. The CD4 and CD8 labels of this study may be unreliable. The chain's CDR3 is CASGSGPHNEQFF. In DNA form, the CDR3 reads TGTGCCAGCGGATCAGGGCCACACAATGAGCAGTTCTTC.